Reported below is one TCR beta chain. The data originate from a study of CD8+CD57+ T cells in acquired aplastic anemia. The CDR3 sequence is 14 residues long. Germline V gene sequence: CDR1 MNHNS, CDR2 SASEGT. V was cut by 7 bases and J by 2 bases, with 11 bases left in between. TCR beta VDJ and CDR3 were profiled, and genomic DNA was the template. TCRdb independently ran MiXCR on the reads; one entry per CDR3 protein. The data show 130,000 or so distinct CDR3 sequences, around two fifths seen once. Material: sorted CD4+, CD8+, or CD8+CD57+ T cells (not recorded which) from PBMCs. This receptor was obtained from a human donor in good health, serving as a control. V usage is TRBV6-1 and J usage is TRBJ2-2; D gene uncertain. CDR3 sequence reads: CASKPDFNTGELFF. As DNA, the CDR3 is TGTGCCAGCAAACCTGACTTTAACACCGGGGAGCTGTTTTTT.